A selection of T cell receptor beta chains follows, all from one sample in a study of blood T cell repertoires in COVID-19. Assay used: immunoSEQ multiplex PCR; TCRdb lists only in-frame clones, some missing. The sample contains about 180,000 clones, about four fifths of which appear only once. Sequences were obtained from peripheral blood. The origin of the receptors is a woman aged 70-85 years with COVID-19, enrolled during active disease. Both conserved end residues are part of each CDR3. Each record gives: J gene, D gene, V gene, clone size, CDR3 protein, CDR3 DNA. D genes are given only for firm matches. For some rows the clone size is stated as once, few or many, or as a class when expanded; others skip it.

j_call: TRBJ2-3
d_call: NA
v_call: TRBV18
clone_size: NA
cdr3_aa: CASSPSSTDTQYF
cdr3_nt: TGTGCCAGCTCACCCTCTAGCACAGATACGCAGTATTTT

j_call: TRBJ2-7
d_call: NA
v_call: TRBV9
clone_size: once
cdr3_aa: CASSVEGGTYEQYF
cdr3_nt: TGTGCCAGCAGCGTAGAAGGGGGAACCTACGAGCAGTACTTC

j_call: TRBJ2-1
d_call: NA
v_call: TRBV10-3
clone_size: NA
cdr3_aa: CAISESTLNEQFF
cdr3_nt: TGTGCCATCAGTGAGTCGACACTTAATGAGCAGTTCTTC

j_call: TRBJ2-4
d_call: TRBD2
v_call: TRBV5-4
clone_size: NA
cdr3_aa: CASSLVGPKGGVQYF
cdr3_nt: TGTGCCAGCAGCTTGGTAGGGCCGAAGGGAGGGGTTCAGTACTTC

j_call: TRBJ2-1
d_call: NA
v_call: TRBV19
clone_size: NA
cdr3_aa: CASSRAGQWSSYNEQFF
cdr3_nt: TGTGCCAGTAGTAGGGCGGGACAGTGGAGCTCCTACAATGAGCAGTTCTTC

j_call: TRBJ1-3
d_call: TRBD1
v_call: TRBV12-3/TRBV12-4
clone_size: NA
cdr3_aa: CASSLGQRNTIYF
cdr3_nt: TGTGCCAGCAGTTTGGGACAGAGAAACACCATATATTTT

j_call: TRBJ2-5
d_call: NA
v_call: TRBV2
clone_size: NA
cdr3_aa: CASSEIMETQYF
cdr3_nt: TGTGCCAGCAGTGAAATAATGGAGACCCAGTACTTC

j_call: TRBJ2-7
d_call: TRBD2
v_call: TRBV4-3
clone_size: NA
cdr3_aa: CASSQIAGGPYEQYF
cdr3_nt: TGCGCCAGCAGCCAAATAGCGGGAGGGCCCTACGAGCAGTACTTC

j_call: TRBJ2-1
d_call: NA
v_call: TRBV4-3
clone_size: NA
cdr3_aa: CASSHGGSSYNEQFF
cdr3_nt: TGCGCCAGCAGCCATGGGGGGAGCTCCTACAATGAGCAGTTCTTC

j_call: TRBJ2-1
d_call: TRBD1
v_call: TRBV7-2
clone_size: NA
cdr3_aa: CASSPGTGMGSYNEQFF
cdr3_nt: TGTGCCAGCAGCCCTGGGACAGGGATGGGGTCCTACAATGAGCAGTTCTTC

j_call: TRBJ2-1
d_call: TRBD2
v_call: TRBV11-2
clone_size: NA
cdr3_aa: CASSLGGDEQFF
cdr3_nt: TGTGCCAGCAGTTTGGGGGGGGATGAGCAGTTCTTC

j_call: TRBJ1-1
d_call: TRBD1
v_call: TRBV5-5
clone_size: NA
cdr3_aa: CASSFTGDAEAFF
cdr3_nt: TGTGCCAGCAGCTTTACAGGGGACGCTGAAGCTTTCTTT

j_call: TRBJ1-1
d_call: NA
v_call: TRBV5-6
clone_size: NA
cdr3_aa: CASSLQGGGFNTEAFF
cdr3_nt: TGTGCCAGCAGCTTACAAGGGGGGGGTTTCAACACTGAAGCTTTCTTT

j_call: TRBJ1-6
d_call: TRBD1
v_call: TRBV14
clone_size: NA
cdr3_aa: CASSQGQGKALNSPLHF
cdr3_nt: TGTGCCAGCAGCCAAGGACAGGGGAAGGCCTTGAATTCACCCCTCCACTTT

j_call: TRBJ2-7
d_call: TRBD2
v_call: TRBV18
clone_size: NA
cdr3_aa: CASSPLLAGVLEQYF
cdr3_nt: TGTGCCAGCTCACCATTACTAGCGGGAGTTTTGGAGCAGTACTTC

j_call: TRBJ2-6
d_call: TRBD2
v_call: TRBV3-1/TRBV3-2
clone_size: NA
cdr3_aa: CASSPGGRGANVLTF
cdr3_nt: TGTGCCAGCTCTCCGGGGGGGCGCGGGGCCAACGTCCTGACTTTC

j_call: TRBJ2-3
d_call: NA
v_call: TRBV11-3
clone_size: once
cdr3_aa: CASSLGLGPSTDTQYF
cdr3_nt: TGTGCCAGCAGCTTAGGGTTGGGCCCGAGCACAGATACGCAGTATTTT

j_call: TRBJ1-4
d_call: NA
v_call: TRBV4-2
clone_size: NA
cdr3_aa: CASSQEGRLTTNEKLFF
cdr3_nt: TGTGCCAGCAGCCAAGAGGGCAGATTGACAACTAATGAAAAACTGTTTTTT

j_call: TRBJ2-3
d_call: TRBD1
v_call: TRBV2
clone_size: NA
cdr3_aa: CASSDRGTRADTQYF
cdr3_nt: TGTGCCAGCAGCGACAGGGGGACACGTGCAGATACGCAGTATTTT

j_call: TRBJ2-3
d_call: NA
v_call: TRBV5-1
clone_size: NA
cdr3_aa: CASSSRPREADTQYF
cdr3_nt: TGCGCCAGCAGTTCCCGTCCGAGGGAGGCAGATACGCAGTATTTT

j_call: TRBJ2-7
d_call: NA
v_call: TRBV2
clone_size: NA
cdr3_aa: CASSVQAVTYEQYF
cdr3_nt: TGTGCCAGCAGTGTCCAGGCAGTAACATACGAGCAGTACTTC

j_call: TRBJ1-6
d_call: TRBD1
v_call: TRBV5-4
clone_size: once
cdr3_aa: CASSLRQGANSPLHF
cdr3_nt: TGTGCCAGCAGCTTGCGACAGGGGGCTAATTCACCCCTCCACTTT

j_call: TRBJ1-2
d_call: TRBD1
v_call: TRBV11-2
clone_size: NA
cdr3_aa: CASSTTRDRSNYGYTF
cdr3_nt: TGTGCCAGCAGCACCACCCGGGACAGGAGTAACTATGGCTACACCTTC

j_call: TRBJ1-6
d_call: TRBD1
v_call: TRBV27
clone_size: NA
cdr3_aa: CASSFGTGGSYNSPLHF
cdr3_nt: TGTGCCAGCAGTTTCGGGACAGGCGGCTCCTATAATTCACCCCTCCACTTT

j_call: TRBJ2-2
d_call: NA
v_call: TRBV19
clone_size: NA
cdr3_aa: CASSIWGAGELFF
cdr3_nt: TGTGCCAGTAGTATATGGGGGGCCGGGGAGCTGTTTTTT

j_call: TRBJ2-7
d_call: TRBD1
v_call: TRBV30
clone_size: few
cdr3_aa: CAWTSRQGLYEQYF
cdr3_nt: TGTGCCTGGACTTCCAGACAGGGCCTGTACGAGCAGTACTTC

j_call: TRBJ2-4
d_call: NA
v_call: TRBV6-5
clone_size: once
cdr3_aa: CASSYTTGAKNIQYF
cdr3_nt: TGTGCCAGCAGTTACACGACAGGAGCCAAAAACATTCAGTACTTC

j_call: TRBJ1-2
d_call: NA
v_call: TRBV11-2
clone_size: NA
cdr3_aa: CASSWGGDGYTF
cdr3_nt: TGTGCCAGCAGCTGGGGAGGGGACGGCTACACCTTC

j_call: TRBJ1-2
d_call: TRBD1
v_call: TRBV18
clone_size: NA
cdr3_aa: CASSPPRGLNFDYTF
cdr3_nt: TGTGCCAGCTCACCACCTAGGGGGCTGAATTTTGACTACACCTTC

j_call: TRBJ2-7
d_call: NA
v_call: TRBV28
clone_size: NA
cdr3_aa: CASSQAGLLSEQYF
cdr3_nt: TGTGCCAGCAGCCAAGCGGGCCTCCTGAGCGAGCAGTACTTC

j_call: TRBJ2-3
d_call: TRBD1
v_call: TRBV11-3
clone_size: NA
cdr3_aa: CASSLGDRGQTDTQYF
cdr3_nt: TGTGCCAGCAGCTTAGGTGACAGGGGGCAAACAGATACGCAGTATTTT

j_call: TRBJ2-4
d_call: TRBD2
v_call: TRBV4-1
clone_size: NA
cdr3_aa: CASSPSPSGGKNIQYF
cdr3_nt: TGCGCCAGCAGCCCCAGTCCTAGCGGGGGAAAAAACATTCAGTACTTC

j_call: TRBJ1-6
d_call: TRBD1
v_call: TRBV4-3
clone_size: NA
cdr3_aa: CASSQEPGQGRSPLHF
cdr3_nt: TGCGCCAGCAGCCAAGAGCCGGGACAGGGACGTTCACCCCTCCACTTT

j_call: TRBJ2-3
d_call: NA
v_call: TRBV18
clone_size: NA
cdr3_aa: CASSPQGRDTDTQYF
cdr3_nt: TGTGCCAGCTCGCCACAGGGCAGGGACACAGATACGCAGTATTTT

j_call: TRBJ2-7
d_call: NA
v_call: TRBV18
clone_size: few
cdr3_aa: CASSPDKEQYF
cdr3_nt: TGTGCCAGCTCACCAGACAAGGAGCAGTACTTC

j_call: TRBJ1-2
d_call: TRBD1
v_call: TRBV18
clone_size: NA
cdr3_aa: CASSPGTGGSYGYTF
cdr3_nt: TGTGCCAGCTCCCCAGGAACAGGGGGTAGCTATGGCTACACCTTC

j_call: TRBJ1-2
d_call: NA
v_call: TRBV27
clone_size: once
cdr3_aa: CASKQANYGYTF
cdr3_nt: TGTGCCAGCAAACAAGCTAACTATGGCTACACCTTC

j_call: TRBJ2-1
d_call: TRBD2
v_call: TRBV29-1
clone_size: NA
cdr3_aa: CSVVVRASGNNEQFF
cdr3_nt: TGCAGCGTTGTGGTAAGGGCTAGCGGTAACAATGAGCAGTTCTTC

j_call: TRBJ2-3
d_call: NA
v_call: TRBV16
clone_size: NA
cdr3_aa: CASSPDRHTDTQYF
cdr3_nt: TGTGCCAGCAGTCCGGACAGACACACAGATACGCAGTATTTT

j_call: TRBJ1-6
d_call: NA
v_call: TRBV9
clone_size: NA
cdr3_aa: CASSASSRLGNSPLHF
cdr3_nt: TGTGCCAGCAGCGCCTCTAGCAGGCTGGGTAATTCACCCCTCCACTTT

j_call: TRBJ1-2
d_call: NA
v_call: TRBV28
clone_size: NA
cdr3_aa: CASRPGGANYGYTF
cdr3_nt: TGTGCCAGCAGACCTGGCGGGGCAAACTATGGCTACACCTTC